This is a list of T cell receptor beta chains from one sample in a study of T cell responses to AZD1222 COVID-19 vaccine. Using immunoSEQ multiplex PCR, the repertoire was profiled, and TCRdb retains in-frame clones only, with some absent. There are some 130,000 clones in the sample; approximately 95% occur only once, and approximately 7% lies in the top ten. The sample consisted of peripheral blood, taken 28 days after the second AZD1222 dose. These receptors were taken from an adult who received the AZD1222 COVID-19 vaccine. CDR3s include the opening cysteine and the closing phenylalanine or tryptophan. Fields, in order: V gene, clone size, D gene, J gene, CDR3 DNA, CDR3 protein. The D gene is left open where the match is weak. For some rows the clone size is stated as once, few or many, or as a class when expanded; others skip it.

>TRBV25-1|-|-|TRBJ2-3
TGTGCCAGCGTACAGCCCAACACAGATACGCAGTATTTT
CASVQPNTDTQYF
>TRBV18|-|-|TRBJ1-3
TGTGCCAGCTCACCAACAGACCTAAACACCATATATTTT
CASSPTDLNTIYF
>TRBV7-2|-|-|TRBJ2-7
TGTGCCAGCAGCTTCGTGGCAGGGACCCATGAGCAGTACTTC
CASSFVAGTHEQYF
>TRBV7-6|-|-|TRBJ2-7
TGTGCCAGCAGCTCGACTGCAAGGGACGAGCAGTACTTC
CASSSTARDEQYF
>TRBV4-2|few|-|TRBJ1-2
TGTGCCAGCAGCCCGGGTCACAGTGGCTACACCTTC
CASSPGHSGYTF
>TRBV7-9|-|-|TRBJ1-4
TGTGCCAGCAGCTCCGTAATCGATAATGAAAAACTGTTTTTT
CASSSVIDNEKLFF
>TRBV24-1|-|TRBD1|TRBJ2-2
TGTGCCACCAGTGACCTTAGGACAGGAGTAAACACCGTGGCCGGGGAGCTGTTTTTT
CATSDLRTGVNTVAGELFF
>TRBV2|-|-|TRBJ2-7
TGTGCCAGTACTTACAGGGAGGCCGAGCAGTACTTC
CASTYREAEQYF
>TRBV2|once|-|TRBJ2-2
TGTGCCAGCACCGGGCCCTCTTTCGTCGGGGAGCTGTTTTTT
CASTGPSFVGELFF
>TRBV7-5|once|-|TRBJ1-2
TGTGTCAGAAGCATGCGGGACAGCTACTATGGCTACACCTTC
CVRSMRDSYYGYTF
>TRBV7-9|-|TRBD2|TRBJ2-5
TGTGCCAGCAGCAGGACTAGCCAAGAGACCCAGTACTTC
CASSRTSQETQYF
>TRBV7-3|-|-|TRBJ2-1
TGTGCCAGCAGCTTAAATGGGGGGGCTGGTCGTGAGCAGTTCTTC
CASSLNGGAGREQFF
>TRBV7-3|-|TRBD2|TRBJ2-5
TGTGCCAGCAGCCCCGGGGGGTTTCAAGGGACCCAGTACTTC
CASSPGGFQGTQYF
>TRBV13|once|-|TRBJ1-1
TGTGCCAGCAGCGACAGCCGGAACACTGAAGCTTTCTTT
CASSDSRNTEAFF
>TRBV9|-|TRBD2|TRBJ2-7
TGTGCCAGCAGCCCCACCAGCGGGGGGTCCTACGAGCAGTACTTC
CASSPTSGGSYEQYF
>TRBV2|-|-|TRBJ2-7
TGTGCCAGCCGAGAAGAGAGGCTCTCCTACGAGCAGTACTTC
CASREERLSYEQYF
>TRBV4-2|-|TRBD2|TRBJ2-2
TGTGCCAGCAGCCGACTAGCGGGGGACACCGGGGAGCTGTTTTTT
CASSRLAGDTGELFF
>TRBV5-1|-|-|TRBJ1-3
TGCGCCAGCAGCTCTGGTAACTCTGGAAACACCATATATTTT
CASSSGNSGNTIYF
>TRBV5-1|-|TRBD2|TRBJ2-2
TGCGCCAGCAGCCGCGGGACTAGGACGTTCTTCGCCGGGGAGCTGTTTTTT
CASSRGTRTFFAGELFF
>TRBV6-5|-|TRBD1|TRBJ2-3
TGTGCCAGCAGTTACTCGAGAGGGGGCGTTGGAGATACGCAGTATTTT
CASSYSRGGVGDTQYF
>TRBV30|-|-|TRBJ1-5
TGTGCCTGGTCGGGTCCGGGATACAATCAGCCCCAGCATTTT
CAWSGPGYNQPQHF
>TRBV5-1|-|TRBD2|TRBJ2-1
TGCGCCAGCAGCTCGGGACTAGCCACGGGGAATGAGCAGTTCTTC
CASSSGLATGNEQFF
>TRBV11-2|-|-|TRBJ2-3
TGTGCCAGCAGCTCCCTCGGGGGTAGCACAGATACGCAGTATTTT
CASSSLGGSTDTQYF
>TRBV6-5|-|-|TRBJ1-1
TGTGCCAGCAGTTACTCAGGTATGGGTGGCACTGAAGCTTTCTTT
CASSYSGMGGTEAFF
>TRBV11-3|-|-|TRBJ2-7
TGTGCCAGCAGCCCCTTCAGGGTAGAGGAGCAGTACTTC
CASSPFRVEEQYF